A selection of T cell receptor beta chains follows, all from one sample in a study of blood T cell repertoires in COVID-19. Generated by immunoSEQ multiplex PCR, the TCRdb table keeps only in-frame clones and is missing some. The sample holds under 80,000 clones, approximately 86% seen once. Sequencing was performed on peripheral blood. Receptor source: a man between 65 and 85 years old with acute or convalescent COVID-19. Each CDR3 is given with its conserved first and last residue. The D gene is left open where the match is weak. Expanded clones get a size class; other rows say once, few or many, or leave the size out.

- TRBJ1-2 few TRBV5-5 TGTGCCAGCAGCTTGGGGGCAGCTGCTAACTATGGCTACACCTTC CASSLGAAANYGYTF
TRBD1 TRBJ1-2 - TRBV29-1 TGCAGCGTTGGTGATGGACAGGGTATGAATTATGGCTACACCTTC CSVGDGQGMNYGYTF
TRBD2 TRBJ2-5 - TRBV5-5 TGTGCCAGCAGCTTGGCCGGGGGGAAAGAGACCCAGTACTTC CASSLAGGKETQYF
- TRBJ2-1 - TRBV7-8 TGTGCCAGCAGCCCTTTTACAGGCAATGAGCAGTTCTTC CASSPFTGNEQFF
TRBD2 TRBJ2-1 - TRBV6-5 TGTGCCAGCAGTTACGGGCGGGGGGGCTACAATGAGCAGTTCTTC CASSYGRGGYNEQFF
- TRBJ2-7 - TRBV12-3/TRBV12-4 TGTGCCAGCAGTTTAGGCATAGCCTACGAGCAGTACTTC CASSLGIAYEQYF
TRBD2 TRBJ2-1 once TRBV14 TGTGCCAGCAGCCAACCTCCTAGCGGGAGGAGCAATGAGCAGTTCTTC CASSQPPSGRSNEQFF
- TRBJ1-5 - TRBV9 TGTGCCAGCAGCGTAGGGCCCTTCGATGGCAATCAGCCCCAGCATTTT CASSVGPFDGNQPQHF
TRBD1 TRBJ2-1 - TRBV6-5 TGTGCCAGCAGACGACAGGGGGGCTCCTACAATGAGCAGTTCTTC CASRRQGGSYNEQFF
- TRBJ2-5 - TRBV25-1 TGTGCCAGCAGTGACAGTATGCAGGGGAGTTGGACCCAGTACTTC CASSDSMQGSWTQYF
- TRBJ2-2 - TRBV3-1/TRBV3-2 TGTGCCAGCAGCCACAGGAACACCGGGGAGCTGTTTTTT CASSHRNTGELFF
TRBD1 TRBJ1-5 - TRBV3-1/TRBV3-2 TGTGCCAGCAGCACAGATCGACAGGGCCAGCCCCAGCATTTT CASSTDRQGQPQHF
TRBD1 TRBJ1-2 - TRBV7-2 TGTGCCAGCAGCTTAACTGGACAGGGATTGGGCTACACCTTC CASSLTGQGLGYTF
- TRBJ2-7 - TRBV4-1 TGCGCCAGCAGCCAAGATGTTGACAGCCGCTACGAGCAGTACTTC CASSQDVDSRYEQYF
- TRBJ1-1 - TRBV20-1 TGCAGTGCTAGTGGTGGGGCGAACACTGAAGCTTTCTTT CSASGGANTEAFF
TRBD2 TRBJ2-7 - TRBV11-3 TGTGCCAGCAGCTTAGAGGGGGGGAGTTCCGAGCAGTACTTC CASSLEGGSSEQYF
- TRBJ2-5 - TRBV5-6 TGTGCCAGCAGCGTTAGGACAAGGGAAGAGACCCAGTACTTC CASSVRTREETQYF
- TRBJ2-5 - TRBV30 TGTGCCTGGAGTACTGTGGGGCGGGAGACCCAGTACTTC CAWSTVGRETQYF
TRBD2 TRBJ2-3 - TRBV5-1 TGCGCCAGCACCACCGGCGGGAGGATAGATACGCAGTATTTT CASTTGGRIDTQYF
TRBD2 TRBJ2-2 - TRBV19 TGTGCCAGTAAGGAGGGACTAGCCTACACCGGGGAGCTGTTTTTT CASKEGLAYTGELFF
TRBD1 TRBJ1-4 - TRBV28 TGTGCCAGCAGTTTTGGGGCGGGGGGACAGGGGAAAAAACTGTTTTTT CASSFGAGGQGKKLFF
- TRBJ2-7 - TRBV9 TGTGCCAGCAGCGTAGGGACAGTTCTTGGCGAGCAGTACTTC CASSVGTVLGEQYF
- TRBJ1-2 - TRBV25-1 TGTGCCAGCGGGGGGGGGATCGGCTACACCTTC CASGGGIGYTF
- TRBJ2-5 - TRBV7-6 TGTGCCAGCAGCTTACAATCGGGGGGCTTACAAGAGACCCAGTACTTC CASSLQSGGLQETQYF
TRBD1 TRBJ1-4 - TRBV5-5 TGTGCCAGCAGCTTAAGGACAGGGACTGAAAAACTGTTTTTT CASSLRTGTEKLFF
TRBD1 TRBJ1-2 - TRBV6-5 TGTGCCAGCATAGGGGGACAGGTGCCACTCTACACCTTC CASIGGQVPLYTF
- TRBJ2-7 - TRBV5-1 TGCGCCAGCAGCTTGTCAGGGAAAGGCTTAGACGAGCAGTACTTC CASSLSGKGLDEQYF
- TRBJ2-5 - TRBV21-1 TGTGCCAGCAGCCCCCGCCGCCCTAGGCTAGAGACCCAGTACTTC CASSPRRPRLETQYF
TRBD1 TRBJ1-2 - TRBV5-1 TGCGCCAGCAGCCCTCAAGGGACAGACTATGGCTACACCTTC CASSPQGTDYGYTF
TRBD2 TRBJ2-7 - TRBV27 TGTGCCAGCAGTTTATTAGCGGGAGGGTACGAGCAGTACTTC CASSLLAGGYEQYF
TRBD1 TRBJ2-7 - TRBV6-6 TGTGCCAGCATCAACCGGGACAGGGGACAGTACGAGCAGTACTTC CASINRDRGQYEQYF
- TRBJ2-2 - TRBV5-1 TGCGCCAGCAGCTTATTACAGGGAATTACGAACACCGGGGAGCTGTTTTTT CASSLLQGITNTGELFF
- TRBJ2-7 - TRBV6-5 TGTGCCAGCAGTTACTCGGGGGGGCCTCAGTACGAGCAGTACTTC CASSYSGGPQYEQYF
- TRBJ2-5 once TRBV11-2 TGTGCCAGCAGCCCTCAAGAGACCCAGTACTTC CASSPQETQYF
TRBD1 TRBJ2-7 - TRBV2 TGTGCCAGCAGCACCGGGACAGTCTACGAGCAGTACTTC CASSTGTVYEQYF
- TRBJ2-5 - TRBV7-7 TGTGCTAGCAGCTTAGGGCGGACTTACCAAGAGACCCAGTACTTC CASSLGRTYQETQYF
TRBD1 TRBJ1-2 - TRBV4-2 TGTGCCAGCAGCCATCCCTCGGGACAGGGGGCGTATGGCTACACCTTC CASSHPSGQGAYGYTF
- TRBJ2-4 - TRBV5-6 TGTGCCAGCAGCTTGGTTGGGGAGAAAAACATTCAGTACTTC CASSLVGEKNIQYF
- TRBJ1-1 - TRBV19 TGTGCCAGTAGCATCCCGGGGAGGGGCATGGATGAAGCTTTCTTT CASSIPGRGMDEAFF
TRBD1 TRBJ2-7 - TRBV29-1 TGCAGCGTTGGACAGGGCACCTACGAGCAGTACTTC CSVGQGTYEQYF
TRBD1 TRBJ1-1 few TRBV5-4 TGTGCCAGCAGCACTGACAGGGGGGAAGCTTTCTTT CASSTDRGEAFF
- TRBJ1-5 - TRBV28 TGTGCCAGCAGAACTAATAGCAATCAGCCCCAGCATTTT CASRTNSNQPQHF
- TRBJ1-1 - TRBV19 TGTGCCAGTGGGGGGGGTAAGGGATCAAACACTGAAGCTTTCTTT CASGGGKGSNTEAFF
TRBD2 TRBJ2-5 - TRBV6-1 TGTGCCAGCAGTGAAGCGCGGACTAGCGGGGTAGAGACCCAGTACTTC CASSEARTSGVETQYF
- TRBJ1-2 - TRBV27 TGTGCCAGCAGTTTTCCGGGTAGAGGCTACACCTTC CASSFPGRGYTF
- TRBJ1-1 - TRBV7-8 TGTGCCAGCAGCGTTTACAGGAACACTGAAGCTTTCTTT CASSVYRNTEAFF
- TRBJ1-2 - TRBV5-1 TGCGCCAGCAGCCAAGACATAGCTAACTATGGCTACACCTTC CASSQDIANYGYTF
TRBD1 TRBJ2-3 - TRBV6-5 TGTGCCAGCAGTACCCTGACAGGGTACACAGATACGCAGTATTTT CASSTLTGYTDTQYF
TRBD1 TRBJ2-7 - TRBV29-1 TGCAGCGTTGATAACCGACAGGGGGGTGAGCAGTACTTC CSVDNRQGGEQYF
TRBD2 TRBJ2-2 - TRBV10-3 TGTGCCACCGAGCGGGGGGTCGGCGGGGAGCTGTTTTTT CATERGVGGELFF
TRBD2 TRBJ2-1 once TRBV27 TGTGCCAGCAGTTTTTTAGCGGGAGGAAGCAATGAGCAGTTCTTC CASSFLAGGSNEQFF
TRBD2 TRBJ2-7 - TRBV6-5 TGTGCCAGCATACCCCTTCTAGCGGGAGCCTACGAGCAGTACTTC CASIPLLAGAYEQYF
TRBD1 TRBJ1-4 - TRBV3-1/TRBV3-2 TGTGCCAGCACCGGACAGGGGAGGGAAAAACTGTTTTTT CASTGQGREKLFF
TRBD2 TRBJ2-1 - TRBV4-2 TGTGCCAGCAGCAGCGGGGGAGAAAGCAATGAGCAGTTCTTC CASSSGGESNEQFF